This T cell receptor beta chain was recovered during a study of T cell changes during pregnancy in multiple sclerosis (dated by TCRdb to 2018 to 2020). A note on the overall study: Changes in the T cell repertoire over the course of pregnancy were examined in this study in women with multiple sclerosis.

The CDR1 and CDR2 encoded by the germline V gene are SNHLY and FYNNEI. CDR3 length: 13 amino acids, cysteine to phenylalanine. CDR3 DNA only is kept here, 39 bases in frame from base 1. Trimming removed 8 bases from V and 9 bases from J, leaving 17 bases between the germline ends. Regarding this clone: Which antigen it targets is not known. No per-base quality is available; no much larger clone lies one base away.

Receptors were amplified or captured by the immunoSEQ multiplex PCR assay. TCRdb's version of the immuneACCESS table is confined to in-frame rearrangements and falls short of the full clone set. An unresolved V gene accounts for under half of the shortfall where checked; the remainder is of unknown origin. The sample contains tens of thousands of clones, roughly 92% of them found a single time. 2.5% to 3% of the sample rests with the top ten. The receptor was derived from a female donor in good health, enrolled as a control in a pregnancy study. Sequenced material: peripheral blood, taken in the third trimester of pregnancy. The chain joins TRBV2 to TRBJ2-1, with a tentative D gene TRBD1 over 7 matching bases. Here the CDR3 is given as CASYGGGLGEQFF. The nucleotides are TGTGCCAGCTACGGAGGGGGCCTCGGTGAGCAGTTCTTC.